Shown below are 26 T cell receptor beta chains from a single sample sequenced in a study of shared clonotypes between healthy human individuals. Data came from immunoSEQ multiplex PCR; TCRdb stores just in-frame clones and leaves some out. Among some 580,000 clones listed, around 97% were seen once. Source material: naive CD4+ T cells sorted from blood. Regarding subset: CD45RA+ positively selected. The origin of the receptors is a woman in her twenties or thirties in good health.

This clone was detected only once. This chain joins TRBV4-1 and TRBJ2-7, with 9 positions matching TRBD2. From germline, CDR1 is MGHRA and CDR2 YSYEKL. The CDR3 has 15 amino acids. Trimming at V came to 0 bases and at J to 6 bases, leaving 6 bases not matched to a gene. CDR3 DNA: TGCGCCAGCAGCCAAGATCCGCTAGCGGGAACCGAGCAGTACTTC. Translation: CASSQDPLAGTEQYF.

The chain links TRBV18 to TRBJ2-1, with a tentative D call TRBD2 (6 bases). Trimming took 5 bases from V and 7 from J, leaving 21 bases between them. This CDR3 is 16 amino acids long. Germline CDR1 KGHSH, CDR2 LQKENI. Written as DNA, the CDR3 is TGTGCCAGCTCATCCGGACTACCCACCATTACAAATGAGCAGTTCTTC. Amino acids: CASSSGLPTITNEQFF.

The CDR3: CASSPQGGTGRAGGYTF. The DNA of the CDR3 is TGTGCCAGCAGCCCCCAGGGAGGGACAGGGCGAGCGGGTGGCTACACCTTC. The chain recombines TRBV11-2 with TRBJ1-2, with 9 bases fitting TRBD1. The CDR3 totals 17 residues. Losses at the gene ends were 5 bases for V and 7 bases for J; bases not matched to a gene: 17. Germline V CDR1 and CDR2: SGHAT, FQNNGV.

The rearrangement uses TRBV19 and TRBJ2-1; 12 positions agree with TRBD2. The V and J ends lost 2 bases and 4 bases, in that order; junction bases with no gene match: 3. The CDR3 has 16 residues. CDR1 LNHDA and CDR2 SQIVND come from the germline V gene (reference sequence). The CDR3 loop reads CASSILAGGWYNEQFF. CDR3 sequence (DNA): TGTGCCAGTAGTATACTAGCGGGAGGGTGGTACAATGAGCAGTTCTTC.

J is TRBJ1-1 and V is TRBV4-1, with 7 bases fitting TRBD1. Germline V gives CDR1 MGHRA, CDR2 YSYEKL. The CDR3 runs 18 residues. V lost 0 bases to trimming and J lost 4 bases; unmatched junction nucleotides: 14. CDR3 sequence: CASSQDPRGVDPLTEAFF. The CDR3 DNA reads TGCGCCAGCAGCCAAGATCCCAGGGGGGTTGACCCCCTCACTGAAGCTTTCTTT.

V is TRBV5-1 and J is TRBJ2-3, with 13 bases fitting TRBD2. This CDR3 has 17 amino acids. Losses at the gene ends were 0 bases for V and 7 bases for J; bases not matched to a gene: 8. Germline V gene sequence: CDR1 SGHRS, CDR2 YFSETQ. The CDR3: CASSLAGLAGARNTQYF. The CDR3 DNA reads TGCGCCAGCAGCTTGGCCGGACTAGCGGGAGCGCGAAATACGCAGTATTTT. Full variable domain (remainder filled in from reference TRBV5-1 and TRBJ2-3): KAGVTQTPRYLIKTRGQQVTLSCSPISGHRSVSWYQQTPGQGLQFLFEYFSETQRNKGNFPGRFSGRQFSNSRSEMNVSTLELGDSALYLCASSLAGLAGARNTQYFGPGTRLTVL.

J is TRBJ1-5 and V is TRBV2, with TRBD1 matching over 7 bases. The junction had 9 bases not matched to a gene; V was cut back by 4 bases and J by 6 bases. The germline V gene encodes CDR1 SNHLY and CDR2 FYNNEI. CDR3 length: 15 amino acids. The CDR3 nucleotides read TGTGCCAGCAGTGTAGAACAGGGGATAGGTCAGCCCCAGCATTTT. Protein: CASSVEQGIGQPQHF.

The V and J genes are TRBV28 and TRBJ1-5, with unresolved D. Trimming cost V 8 bases and J 4 bases, with 18 bases left between them. Germline CDR1 is MDHEN and CDR2 is SYDVKM. The CDR3 length is 15 residues. The CDR3 protein is CASGNGYSPNQPQHF. The CDR3 nucleotides are TGTGCCAGCGGGAACGGGTATAGTCCAAATCAGCCCCAGCATTTT.

The V call is TRBV18, the J call TRBJ2-3; D remains unclear. From germline, CDR1 is KGHSH and CDR2 LQKENI. The CDR3 contains 14 residues. Trimming took 9 bases from V and 0 from J, leaving 13 bases between them. CDR3: CASSSPLSTDTQYF. The CDR3 DNA is TGTGCCAGTTCGTCTCCCCTGAGCACAGATACGCAGTATTTT.

The V call is TRBV28, the J call TRBJ2-1; 12 nucleotides align to TRBD2. CDR3 length: 17 residues. V was clipped by 7 bases and J by 5 bases; unmatched bases: 12. Per the germline V gene, CDR1 is MDHEN and CDR2 is SYDVKM. The CDR3 is CASIHLGGLAGHNEQFF. Written as DNA, the CDR3 is TGTGCCAGCATCCATCTCGGGGGACTAGCGGGCCACAATGAGCAGTTCTTC.

This chain links TRBV19 with TRBJ2-4; either TRBD1 or TRBD2 may supply D (5 bases each). The V end lost 2 bases, the J end lost 2 bases, and 13 bases lay between the germline ends. This CDR3 has 16 residues. Per germline, CDR1 LNHDA and CDR2 SQIVND (reference sequence). Here the CDR3 DNA reads TGTGCCAGTAGTATATCCAGAGGGGTGTCCAAAAACATTCAGTACTTC. Its protein product is CASSISRGVSKNIQYF.

V is TRBV2 and J is TRBJ2-7; no firm D call. Germline values: CDR1 SNHLY, CDR2 FYNNEI. The germline V and J ends were trimmed by 1 base and 1 base, with 11 bases remaining between them. The CDR3 runs to 15 residues. CDR3 region: CASSEEGMSSYEQYF. Written as DNA, the CDR3 is TGTGCCAGCAGTGAAGAGGGAATGAGTTCCTACGAGCAGTACTTC.

CDR3 nucleotide sequence: TGTGCCAGCAGTCCGTCCCCAGGGGGCGGCTATGGCTACACCTTC. Protein: CASSPSPGGGYGYTF. The V and J genes are TRBV2 and TRBJ1-2; 8 bases agree with TRBD1. Per the germline V gene, CDR1 is SNHLY and CDR2 is FYNNEI. The CDR3 has 15 residues. The trim removed 5 bases at V and 4 bases at J, leaving 9 bases unmatched.

V usage is TRBV28 and J usage is TRBJ2-5; no reliable D call. This CDR3 region has 14 residues. The V and J ends lost 6 bases and 1 base respectively, with 12 bases between them. The germline CDR1 and CDR2 sequences are MDHEN and SYDVKM. The CDR3 nucleotides are TGTGCCAGCAGGAGCAGCCTCGCCCAAGAGACCCAGTACTTC. Amino acid sequence: CASRSSLAQETQYF.

The V and J genes are TRBV18 and TRBJ1-4; D unresolved. Germline V gene data show CDR1 as KGHSH and CDR2 as LQKENI. Trimming took off 3 bases at V and 0 bases at J, with 8 bases between the two ends. The CDR3 contains 15 residues. The DNA of the CDR3 is TGTGCCAGCTCACCGACACCTACAACTAATGAAAAACTGTTTTTT. This codes for CASSPTPTTNEKLFF.

This clone was seen a single time. The V call is TRBV19, the J call TRBJ1-5; D unclear. This CDR3 region has 15 residues. The V gene lost 1 base and the J gene lost 7 bases, with 14 bases spanning the gap. Germline V lookup: CDR1 LNHDA, CDR2 SQIVND (reference sequence). This CDR3 is CASSIAPTEAQPQHF. DNA for the CDR3: TGTGCCAGTAGTATAGCTCCGACGGAGGCACAGCCCCAGCATTTT.

The J gene is TRBJ2-5, the V gene TRBV6-4, with TRBD1 as a possible D gene (6 bases). V lost 8 bases and J 1 base, leaving 8 bases between the germline ends. The CDR3 spans 12 residues. CDR1 is MRHNA, CDR2 SNTAGT, per germline. CDR3: CASGDTQETQYF. The CDR3 DNA reads as TGTGCCAGCGGGGACACCCAAGAGACCCAGTACTTC.

V is TRBV6-1 and J is TRBJ2-7; 9 nucleotides agree with TRBD2. Germline CDR1 reads MNHNS; CDR2 reads SASEGT. Trimming at V came to 6 bases and at J to 1 base, leaving 7 bases not matched to a gene. CDR3 length: 15 residues. The chain's CDR3 is CASRQTSGVSYEQYF. CDR3 in DNA: TGTGCCAGCAGGCAGACTAGCGGAGTTTCCTACGAGCAGTACTTC.

The rearrangement joins TRBV21-1 to TRBJ2-3; the table's D call, TRBD1, was not checked against the DNA. TRBV21-1 is deemed a pseudogene. CDR3 length equals 14 residues. CDR3 in amino acids: CASSRDTSDDTQYF. The CDR3 coding sequence is TGTGCCAGCAGCAGGGACACCTCCGACGATACGCAGTATTTT.

This chain links TRBV5-1 with TRBJ1-2; the D gene is possibly TRBD1 (5 bases). With 0 bases removed from V and 4 bases from J, the gap between germline ends came to 16 bases. This CDR3 is 16 amino acids long. From germline, CDR1 is SGHRS and CDR2 YFSETQ. CDR3 amino acids: CASSLVSPGPGYGYTF. The CDR3 nucleotides read TGCGCCAGCAGCTTGGTGTCCCCAGGGCCGGGCTATGGCTACACCTTC.

V is TRBV6-4 and J is TRBJ2-7; D perhaps matches TRBD2 (5 bases). Germline values: CDR1 MRHNA, CDR2 SNTAGT. The CDR3 is made up of 13 amino acids. Trimming cost V 4 bases and J 3 bases, with 10 bases left between them. The CDR3 DNA sequence: TGTGCCAGCAGTGCCTCTGCGGGCTACGAGCAGTACTTC. Translation: CASSASAGYEQYF.

The rearrangement uses TRBV7-9 and TRBJ1-2, with 8 bases identical to TRBD1. Germline CDR1 is SEHNR and CDR2 is FQNEAQ (reference sequence). The CDR3 spans 13 residues. Trimming removed 6 bases from V and 7 bases from J; junction bases left unmatched: 7. This CDR3 is CASSRMDRAGYTF. Here the CDR3 DNA reads TGTGCCAGCAGTCGGATGGACAGGGCTGGCTACACCTTC. The full variable domain, completed using reference TRBV7-9 and TRBJ1-2, is DTGVSQNPRHKITKRGQNVTFRCDPISEHNRLYWYRQTLGQGPEFLTYFQNEAQLEKSRLLSDRFSAERPKGSFSTLEIQRTEQGDSAMYLCASSRMDRAGYTFGSGTRLTVV.

This chain connects TRBV19 to TRBJ1-6; D might be TRBD1 (6 bases). The CDR3 is made up of 13 amino acids. Germline V lookup: CDR1 LNHDA, CDR2 SQIVND (reference sequence). Trimming left V 4 bases short and J 8 bases short, with 9 bases between. The CDR3 reads CASSNRVDSPLHF. The CDR3 region has the DNA TGTGCCAGTAGTAACAGGGTAGATTCACCCCTCCACTTT. The complete variable domain, with remaining parts taken from reference TRBV19 and TRBJ1-6, reads DGGITQSPKYLFRKEGQNVTLSCEQNLNHDAMYWYRQDPGQGLRLIYYSQIVNDFQKGDIAEGYSVSREKKESFPLTVTSAQKNPTAFYLCASSNRVDSPLHFGNGTRLTVT.

The chain carries TRBV5-1 and TRBJ2-7; 11 bases line up with TRBD2. The CDR3 runs to 15 residues. V was pared by 2 bases and J by 3 bases, with 4 bases of the junction left unmatched. Germline CDR1 is SGHRS and CDR2 is YFSETQ. CDR3 residues: CASSFLLAGDYEQYF. The CDR3 DNA sequence: TGCGCCAGCAGCTTTCTACTAGCGGGAGACTACGAGCAGTACTTC.

The rearrangement uses TRBV28 and TRBJ1-2, with 7 positions matching TRBD1. Germline CDR1 and CDR2: MDHEN and SYDVKM. This CDR3 has 14 amino acids. Germline trimming cut 2 bases from V and 8 bases from J; bases unmatched to any gene: 8. CDR3 in amino acids: CASSLGTETVGYTF. The CDR3 nucleotides read TGTGCCAGCAGTTTAGGGACAGAGACAGTGGGCTACACCTTC.

This chain uses TRBV7-8 with TRBJ2-3; 11 nucleotides agree with TRBD1. CDR1 is SGHVS, CDR2 FQNEAQ, per germline. The CDR3 is 15 amino acids. The ends lost 5 bases at V and 4 bases at J; junction bases unmatched: 5. The CDR3 spells CASSLGQGVADTQYF. For the CDR3, the DNA is TGTGCCAGCAGCCTGGGACAGGGGGTGGCAGATACGCAGTATTTT.